One T cell receptor beta chain is described in this entry. What it binds is unknown. The data were obtained in a study of T-cell memory formation after mild COVID-19. General study findings and limits: Cross-reactive memory appears to have joined, as suggested by some responding clones showing up in pre-infection memory.

CDR1 and CDR2 from the germline V gene are SQVTM and ANQGSEA. The J segment lost 3 bases and the V segment lost 6 bases, leaving 5 bases of the junction unmatched. The CDR3 contains 13 residues. Via MiXCR, TCRdb re-called the 5' RACE reads, giving one row per CDR3 protein. Among about 450,000 distinct CDR3 sequences, around a quarter were seen once, and the ten largest hold 10% to 15%. Sequenced sample: PBMCs or a T cell subset sorted from them (not recorded which). This TCR was recovered from an adult woman who had mild COVID-19 (a few samples of this study predate the infection). Cell type and time point are not known. The chain is built from TRBV29-1 and TRBJ2-7, with 10 positions matching TRBD2. DNA of the CDR3: TGCAGCGTGCTACTAGCGGGATTCTACGAGCAGTACTTC. It translates to CSVLLAGFYEQYF.